Below are 12 T cell receptor beta chains sequenced from a single sample in a study of technical replicates of blood from several donors. The data were produced by immunoSEQ multiplex PCR, yet TCRdb's version contains in-frame clones alone and is incomplete. The data show over 65,000 clones, about 98% seen once. The sequenced sample was T cells isolated from PBMCs. These receptors were collected from a human donor in good health.

V usage is TRBV30 and J usage is TRBJ1-2, with 7 bases aligning to TRBD1. This CDR3 comprises 12 residues. The V gene's germline CDR1 is GTSNPN and CDR2 SVGIG (reference sequence). J was trimmed by 6 bases and V by 4 bases; bases with no gene match: 5. The CDR3 coding sequence is TGTGCCTGGAAACAGGGGCGTAATGGCTACACCTTC. It encodes CAWKQGRNGYTF.

This clone appeared once. V usage is TRBV2 and J usage is TRBJ2-6, with D possibly matching TRBD2 (5 bases). Trimming took off 8 bases at V and 1 base at J, with 9 bases between the two ends. Germline V gene sequence: CDR1 SNHLY, CDR2 FYNNEI. This CDR3 comprises 14 residues. This CDR3 is CASSRGSGANVLTF. The CDR3 DNA follows: TGTGCCAGCTCGAGAGGGTCTGGGGCCAACGTCCTGACTTTC.

This clone was counted once. This chain uses TRBV5-8 with TRBJ2-6, with 8 bases fitting TRBD1. CDR1 is SGHTS and CDR2 is YDEGEE in the germline V gene. Germline trimming cut 4 bases from V and 0 bases from J; bases unmatched to any gene: 12. This CDR3 contains 19 residues. The CDR3 loop reads CASSILTGGASSGANVLTF. The CDR3 DNA follows: TGTGCCAGCAGCATACTTACAGGGGGAGCGAGCTCTGGGGCCAACGTCCTGACTTTC.

This chain joins TRBV4-2 and TRBJ2-7; 9 nucleotides agree with TRBD1. V was pared by 1 base and J by 2 bases, with 3 bases of the junction left unmatched. Germline lookup yields CDR1 LGHNA and CDR2 YNFKEQ. The CDR3 extends over 15 amino acids. CDR3 sequence: CASSQAGQGPYEQYF. DNA for the CDR3: TGTGCCAGCAGCCAAGCTGGACAGGGGCCCTACGAGCAGTACTTC.

The chain is built from TRBV7-3 and TRBJ2-4; D may be TRBD2 (5 bases). The CDR3 is 16 amino acids. Germline assignment: CDR1 SGHTA and CDR2 FQGTGA. Trimming pared 2 bases from V and 0 bases from J, leaving 11 bases between. The CDR3 loop is CASSLGSGLAKNIQYF. Here the CDR3 DNA reads TGTGCCAGCAGCTTAGGCTCCGGACTAGCCAAAAACATTCAGTACTTC.

The chain couples TRBV19 to TRBJ2-7; 8 nucleotides line up with TRBD1. J lost 2 bases, V lost 5 bases, and 5 bases had no gene match. The germline gives CDR1 LNHDA, CDR2 SQIVND (reference sequence). This CDR3 contains 14 residues. CDR3 sequence (DNA): TGTGCCAGTAGTTCATTACAGGGGGCCTACGAGCAGTACTTC. Protein product: CASSSLQGAYEQYF.

This rearrangement joins TRBV28 to TRBJ2-2, with a tentative D call TRBD2 (5 bases). V lost 5 bases to trimming and J lost 5 bases, with 12 bases between them. Germline V gene sequence: CDR1 MDHEN, CDR2 SYDVKM. The CDR3 loop spans 14 amino acids. CDR3 protein: CASSETGGTGELFF. The CDR3 DNA is TGTGCCAGCAGTGAGACCGGAGGAACCGGGGAGCTGTTTTTT.

The chain employs TRBV2 and TRBJ2-3, with TRBD1 matching over 7 bases. CDR3 length: 15 amino acids. V lost 3 bases and J lost 3; bases outside the gene matches: 6. CDR1 SNHLY and CDR2 FYNNEI come from the germline V gene. The CDR3 loop reads CASSDRGRDTDTQYF. The CDR3 DNA sequence: TGTGCCAGCAGTGATAGGGGGCGCGATACAGATACGCAGTATTTT.

The genes are TRBV6-5 and TRBJ1-3; no firm D call. The CDR3 runs to 16 residues. The V gene lost 1 base and the J gene lost 2 bases, with 12 bases spanning the gap. Germline values: CDR1 MNHEY, CDR2 SVGAGI. CDR3 sequence: CASSYFHPGAGNTIYF. The DNA for the CDR3 is TGTGCCAGCAGTTACTTCCACCCCGGAGCTGGAAACACCATATATTTT.

This chain connects TRBV4-1 to TRBJ1-1, with D possibly TRBD1 on 5 matching bases. V dropped 5 bases and J dropped 3 bases, with 16 bases sitting between them. Germline V CDR1 and CDR2: MGHRA, YSYEKL. CDR3 size: 15 residues. This chain's CDR3 is CASSSLSRDYTEAFF. The CDR3 DNA sequence: TGCGCCAGCAGCTCACTATCCAGGGATTACACTGAAGCTTTCTTT.

The J gene is TRBJ1-4, the V gene TRBV29-1, with TRBD1 matching over 9 bases. Germline loops: CDR1 SQVTM, CDR2 ANQGSEA. The CDR3 sequence is 14 residues long. V lost 0 bases to trimming and J lost 11 bases; unmatched junction nucleotides: 7. The CDR3 region has the DNA TGCAGCGTTGAAGAATCGACAGGGGGGTATAAACTGTTTTTT. It translates to CSVEESTGGYKLFF.

The V and J genes are TRBV7-8 and TRBJ1-5; tentatively, D is TRBD1 (5 bases). The germline V gene encodes CDR1 SGHVS and CDR2 FQNEAQ. Deletions cut 1 base from V and 4 bases from J, with 14 bases between. The length of the CDR3 is 16 residues. In DNA, the CDR3 is TGTGCCAGCAGCTTAGGAGGGGTGGGGGGTAATCAGCCCCAGCATTTT. This sequence encodes CASSLGGVGGNQPQHF.